This record looks at one T cell receptor (beta chain) sequence and its context. These data are taken from a study of shared T cell receptors in the human thymus. Here immunoSEQ multiplex PCR was the method, and the copy in TCRdb shows in-frame clones only, minus some. The sample has hundreds of thousands of clones, 95% seen once; the top ten hold about 0.02%. The CDR3 totals 14 residues. The V end lost 6 bases, the J end lost 7 bases, and 19 bases lay between the germline ends. CDR1 and CDR2 (germline): MNHEY, SVGAGI. The specimen was thymocytes. This TCR was sampled from a human donor. The V call is TRBV6-5, the J call TRBJ2-7; D is possibly TRBD1 or TRBD2 (6 bases each). CDR3 sequence (DNA): TGTGCCAGCAGGAGGGGGGACGTAGCAGAAGAGCAGTACTTC. It specifies CASRRGDVAEEQYF.